These 24 T cell receptor beta chains were sequenced from one sample in a study of blood T cell repertoires in COVID-19. The repertoire was sequenced with immunoSEQ multiplex PCR; TCRdb's copy has only in-frame clones and lacks some. This table has roughly 71,000 clones, 83% appearing once. The sample taken for sequencing was peripheral blood. These receptors were collected from a woman older than 75 with acute or convalescent COVID-19.

The rearrangement uses TRBV18 and TRBJ2-1; a possible D gene is TRBD2 (5 bases). Trimming stripped 4 bases from V and 4 bases from J, with 14 bases between. CDR1 and CDR2 (germline): KGHSH, LQKENI. This CDR3 region has 15 residues. CDR3 nucleotides: TGTGCCAGCTCACGAGAGGGAGATATTTACAATGAGCAGTTCTTC. It encodes CASSREGDIYNEQFF.

This rearrangement joins TRBV5-5 to TRBJ2-2; 16 positions match TRBD2. Per the germline V gene, CDR1 is SGHKS and CDR2 is YYEKEE (reference sequence). Unmatched junction bases numbered 9, after V lost 4 bases and J lost 6 bases. The CDR3 loop spans 18 amino acids. The CDR3 nucleotides read TGTGCCAGCAGCGCCTCCGGGACTAGCGGGGGGGGTTCCGGGGAGCTGTTTTTT. Residues: CASSASGTSGGGSGELFF.

The genes are TRBV14 and TRBJ2-5; 12 nucleotides match TRBD2. The CDR3 has 15 amino acids. Germline loops: CDR1 SGHDN, CDR2 FVKESK. Trimming removed 1 base from V and 4 bases from J; junction bases left unmatched: 1. CDR3 residues: CASSQVGLAGETQYF. For the CDR3, the DNA is TGTGCCAGCAGCCAAGTGGGACTAGCGGGAGAGACCCAGTACTTC.

The chain employs TRBV2 and TRBJ2-5, with 7 nucleotides matching TRBD2. This CDR3 is 14 amino acids long. After removal of 6 bases from V and 0 bases from J, the junction contained 4 bases not matched to a gene. Germline CDR1 SNHLY, CDR2 FYNNEI. CDR3 protein: CASSRDYNQETQYF. For the CDR3, the DNA is TGTGCCAGCAGCCGGGACTACAACCAAGAGACCCAGTACTTC.

This clone was counted many times. The chain uses TRBV11-2 and TRBJ1-1; 9 bases are shared with TRBD1. Germline values: CDR1 SGHAT, CDR2 FQNNGV. This CDR3 region has 15 residues. V lost 1 base to trimming and J lost 7 bases; unmatched junction nucleotides: 7. The CDR3: CASSLGGTGRIEAFF. In nucleotides, the CDR3 is TGTGCCAGCAGCTTAGGTGGGACAGGGAGGATTGAAGCTTTCTTT.

This clone appeared a single time. The CDR3 nucleotides read TGCAGCGTTAAACTAATCGGCTCCTACAATGAGCAGTTCTTC. Protein product: CSVKLIGSYNEQFF. The chain combines TRBV29-1 with TRBJ2-1; D unclear. The germline V gene has CDR1 SQVTM and CDR2 ANQGSEA. The germline V and J ends were trimmed by 5 bases and 0 bases, with 11 bases remaining between them. This CDR3 comprises 14 residues.

V gene TRBV5-5 combines with J gene TRBJ1-1; D is perhaps TRBD1 (6 bases). The CDR3 extends over 15 amino acids. The germline CDR1 and CDR2 sequences are SGHKS and YYEKEE (reference sequence). V lost 3 bases and J 1 base, leaving 13 bases between the germline ends. For the CDR3, the DNA is TGTGCCAGCAGCTGGAACAGGGTGGCGAACACTGAAGCTTTCTTT. Encoded protein: CASSWNRVANTEAFF.

The chain joins TRBV3-1 (or the pseudogene TRBV3-2) to TRBJ1-2; D might be TRBD1 (5 bases). This CDR3 has 13 residues. Germline V lookup: CDR1 LGHDT, CDR2 YNNKEL (reference sequence). Trimming stripped 3 bases from V and 5 bases from J, with 10 bases between. CDR3 sequence (DNA): TGTGCCAGCAGCCAGGACACTGCTTATGGCTACACCTTC. Its protein is CASSQDTAYGYTF.

V and J are TRBV19 and TRBJ2-7; 7 bases are shared with TRBD1. V shed 6 bases, J shed 3 bases, and the junction held 14 bases outside the gene matches. The CDR3 contains 16 residues. Germline values: CDR1 LNHDA, CDR2 SQIVND (reference sequence). The CDR3 is CASSPPTGASYYEQYF. In nucleotides, the CDR3 is TGTGCCAGTAGCCCCCCAACAGGGGCATCTTACTACGAGCAGTACTTC. The full variable domain, rest sourced from reference TRBV19 and TRBJ2-7, is DGGITQSPKYLFRKEGQNVTLSCEQNLNHDAMYWYRQDPGQGLRLIYYSQIVNDFQKGDIAEGYSVSREKKESFPLTVTSAQKNPTAFYLCASSPPTGASYYEQYFGPGTRLTVT.

The CDR3 nucleotides are TGTGCTAGTGCCCTTTACGGGACAGGGGAGCATACGCAGTATTTT. This codes for CASALYGTGEHTQYF. The J gene is TRBJ2-3, the V gene TRBV12-5, with 10 nucleotides matching TRBD1. Germline values: CDR1 LGHNT, CDR2 FRNRAP. The junction had 11 bases not matched to a gene; V was cut back by 7 bases and J by 7 bases. The CDR3 contains 15 residues.

The J gene is TRBJ2-3, the V gene TRBV6-5; D gene unclear. The germline V and J ends were trimmed by 1 base and 0 bases, with 8 bases remaining between them. This CDR3 has 15 amino acids. Per germline, CDR1 MNHEY and CDR2 SVGAGI. The CDR3 sequence: CASSYFQASTDTQYF. The CDR3 nucleotides read TGTGCCAGCAGTTACTTCCAGGCAAGCACAGATACGCAGTATTTT.

CDR3 DNA: TGTGCCAGCAGTGAGACATGGGGCGGCTCGGGCGAGCAGTACTTC. This gives the protein CASSETWGGSGEQYF. The rearrangement links TRBV2 to TRBJ2-7, with D perhaps TRBD1 (5 bases). This CDR3 spans 15 amino acids. Trimming took 3 bases from V and 6 from J, leaving 18 bases between them. Per the germline V gene, CDR1 is SNHLY and CDR2 is FYNNEI.

This chain connects TRBV6-1 to TRBJ1-1; 9 bases agree with TRBD1. This CDR3 is 16 amino acids long. CDR1 and CDR2 from the germline V gene are MNHNS and SASEGT. With 4 bases clipped from V and 0 bases from J, the junction kept 6 bases outside the gene matches. The CDR3 nucleotides are TGTGCCAGCAGTGCCGGGACAGGGTGGATGAACACTGAAGCTTTCTTT. Protein product: CASSAGTGWMNTEAFF.

This clone has just a few counts. This chain joins TRBV12-3 or TRBV12-4 and TRBJ1-2; tentative D call: TRBD1 (5 bases). There are 12 residues in the CDR3. Trimming shortened V by 6 bases and J by 5 bases, and 10 bases separated the two germline ends. DNA of the CDR3: TGTGCCAGCAGCGCGACAGAGTATGGCTACACCTTC. This sequence encodes CASSATEYGYTF.

The rearrangement uses TRBV12-3 or TRBV12-4 and TRBJ2-7; tentatively, D is TRBD2 (6 bases). Trimming stripped 5 bases from V and 5 bases from J, with 13 bases between. This CDR3 region has 13 residues. The CDR3 DNA sequence: TGTGCCAGCAGTACCCGCCGGGGGAACGAGCAGTACTTC. Translation gives CASSTRRGNEQYF.

The DNA for the CDR3 is TGCAGCGTCGCGGGACAGCGGAACACTGAAGCTTTCTTT. Residues: CSVAGQRNTEAFF. The V gene is TRBV29-1, the J gene TRBJ1-1; 7 positions agree with TRBD1. This CDR3 contains 13 residues. The V gene's germline CDR1 is SQVTM and CDR2 ANQGSEA. Trimming took 6 bases from V and 1 from J; bases not matched to a gene: 5.

V usage is TRBV27 and J usage is TRBJ2-3; D is undetermined. CDR1 MNHEY and CDR2 SMNVEV come from the germline V gene (reference sequence). CDR3 length: 13 amino acids. V dropped 11 bases and J dropped 2 bases, with 14 bases sitting between them. The CDR3 DNA follows: TGTGCCGCCGGCTCAGGTTTCACAGATACGCAGTATTTT. This sequence encodes CAAGSGFTDTQYF.

The chain employs TRBV19 and TRBJ2-5; possibly TRBD1 for D (6 bases). The CDR3 sequence is 13 residues long. V was trimmed by 4 bases and J by 4 bases, leaving 10 bases between them. The germline CDR1 and CDR2 sequences are LNHDA and SQIVND (reference sequence). This CDR3 is CASSKGRGETQYF. Here the CDR3 DNA reads TGTGCCAGTAGTAAGGGCAGGGGAGAGACCCAGTACTTC.

The chain combines TRBV7-9 with TRBJ1-1; a possible D gene is TRBD1 (6 bases). The CDR3 has 14 residues. The germline V and J ends were trimmed by 7 bases and 0 bases, with 12 bases remaining between them. CDR1 and CDR2 (germline): SEHNR, FQNEAQ (reference sequence). In nucleotides, the CDR3 is TGTGCCAGCATTGTAGGGGGAATGAACACTGAAGCTTTCTTT. Translated, it gives CASIVGGMNTEAFF.

This clone was detected only a few times. The rearrangement links TRBV6-5 to TRBJ2-3, with D perhaps TRBD1 (5 bases). The CDR3 totals 14 residues. The V and J ends lost 0 bases and 4 bases respectively, with 8 bases between them. CDR1 and CDR2 (germline): MNHEY, SVGAGI. CDR3 residues: CASSYSGVADTQYF. CDR3 DNA sequence: TGTGCCAGCAGTTACTCAGGGGTTGCAGATACGCAGTATTTT.

The chain is built from TRBV10-1 and TRBJ1-1, with 8 bases fitting TRBD1. The CDR3 contains 14 residues. Germline-derived CDR1 and CDR2 are WNHNN and SYGVQD (reference sequence). Unmatched junction bases numbered 2, after V lost 5 bases and J lost 0 bases. DNA of the CDR3: TGCGCCAGCAGTAAGGACAGGGTGAACACTGAAGCTTTCTTT. This sequence encodes CASSKDRVNTEAFF.

The chain couples TRBV14 to TRBJ1-6; possible D gene TRBD1, 6 bases. The CDR3 sequence is 15 residues long. The ends were cut back, 2 bases at V and 7 bases at J, with 12 bases in the middle. CDR1 SGHDN and CDR2 FVKESK come from the germline V gene. This CDR3 reads CASSQITGGNSPLHF. CDR3 coding DNA: TGTGCCAGCAGCCAAATCACGGGGGGCAATTCACCCCTCCACTTT.

The chain joins TRBV5-1 to TRBJ1-3, with D hard to call. Germline V gives CDR1 SGHRS, CDR2 YFSETQ. Trimming took off 3 bases at V and 1 base at J, with 5 bases between the two ends. The CDR3 extends over 13 amino acids. CDR3 sequence: CASSSTSGNTIYF. Here the CDR3 DNA reads TGCGCCAGCAGCTCGACTTCTGGAAACACCATATATTTT.

This chain connects TRBV5-4 to TRBJ2-3; perhaps TRBD2 as D (6 bases). The germline CDR1 and CDR2 sequences are SGHNT and YYREEE (reference sequence). This CDR3 spans 15 amino acids. Trimming removed 5 bases from V and 1 base from J, with 14 bases in between. CDR3 DNA sequence: TGTGCCAGCAGGTCGGGAGTAACAGGCACAGATACGCAGTATTTT. Its translation is CASRSGVTGTDTQYF.